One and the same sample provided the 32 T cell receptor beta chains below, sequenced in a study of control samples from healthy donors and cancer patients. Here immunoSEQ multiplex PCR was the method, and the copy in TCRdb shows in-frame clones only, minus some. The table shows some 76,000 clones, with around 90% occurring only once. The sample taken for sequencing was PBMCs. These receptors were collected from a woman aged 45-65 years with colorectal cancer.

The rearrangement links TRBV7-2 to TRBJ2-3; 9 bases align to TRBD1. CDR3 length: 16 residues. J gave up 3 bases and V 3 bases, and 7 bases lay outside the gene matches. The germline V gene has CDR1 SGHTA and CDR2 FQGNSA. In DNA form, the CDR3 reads TGTGCCAGCAGCTTTTCGGGACAGGGTACGACAGATACGCAGTATTTT. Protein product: CASSFSGQGTTDTQYF.

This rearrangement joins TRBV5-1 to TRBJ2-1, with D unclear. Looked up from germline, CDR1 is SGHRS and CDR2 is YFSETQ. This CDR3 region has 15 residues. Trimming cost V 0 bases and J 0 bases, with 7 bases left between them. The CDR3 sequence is CASSLGPGSYNEQFF. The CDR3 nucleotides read TGCGCCAGCAGCTTGGGACCGGGCTCCTACAATGAGCAGTTCTTC.

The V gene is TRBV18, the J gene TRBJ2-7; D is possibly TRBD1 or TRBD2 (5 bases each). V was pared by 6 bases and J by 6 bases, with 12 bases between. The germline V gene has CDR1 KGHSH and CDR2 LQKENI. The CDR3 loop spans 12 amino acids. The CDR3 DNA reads TGTGCCAGCTCCCCTCGGGACGGCGAGCAGTACGTC. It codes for CASSPRDGEQYV.

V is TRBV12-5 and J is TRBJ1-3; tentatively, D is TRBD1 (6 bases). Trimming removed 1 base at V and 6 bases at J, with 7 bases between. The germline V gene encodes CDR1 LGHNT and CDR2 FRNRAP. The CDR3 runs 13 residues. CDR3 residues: CASGLDRENTIYF. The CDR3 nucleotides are TGTGCTAGTGGTTTGGACAGGGAAAACACCATATATTTT.

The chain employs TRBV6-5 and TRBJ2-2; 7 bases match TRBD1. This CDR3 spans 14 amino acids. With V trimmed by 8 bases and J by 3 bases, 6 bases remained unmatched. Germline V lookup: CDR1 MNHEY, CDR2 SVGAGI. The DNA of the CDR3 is TGTGCCAGCGAAAAGCAGGGGGACACCGGGGAGCTGTTTTTT. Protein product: CASEKQGDTGELFF.

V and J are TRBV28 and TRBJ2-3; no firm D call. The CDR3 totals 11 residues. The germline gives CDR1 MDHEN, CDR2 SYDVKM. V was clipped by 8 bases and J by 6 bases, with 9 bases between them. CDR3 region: CASGDRDTQYF. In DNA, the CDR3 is TGTGCCAGCGGAGATAGGGATACGCAGTATTTT.

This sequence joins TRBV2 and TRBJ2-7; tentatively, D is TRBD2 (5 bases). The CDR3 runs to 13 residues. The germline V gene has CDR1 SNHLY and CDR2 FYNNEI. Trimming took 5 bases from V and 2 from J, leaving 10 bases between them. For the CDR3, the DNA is TGTGCCAGCAGTAGGCGGGTTGCCTACGAGCAGTACGTC. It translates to CASSRRVAYEQYV.

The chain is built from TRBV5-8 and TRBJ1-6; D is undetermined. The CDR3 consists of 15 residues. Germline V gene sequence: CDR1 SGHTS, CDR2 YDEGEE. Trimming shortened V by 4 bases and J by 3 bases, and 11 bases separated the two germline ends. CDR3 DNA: TGTGCCAGCAGCGGCGGTAGTGGCTATAATTCACCCCTCCACTTT. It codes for CASSGGSGYNSPLHF. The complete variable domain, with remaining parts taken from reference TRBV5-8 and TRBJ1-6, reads EAGVTQSPTHLIKTRGQQATLRCSPISGHTSVYWYQQALGLGLQFLLWYDEGEERNRGNFPPRFSGRQFPNYSSELNVNALELEDSALYLCASSGGSGYNSPLHFGNGTRLTVT.

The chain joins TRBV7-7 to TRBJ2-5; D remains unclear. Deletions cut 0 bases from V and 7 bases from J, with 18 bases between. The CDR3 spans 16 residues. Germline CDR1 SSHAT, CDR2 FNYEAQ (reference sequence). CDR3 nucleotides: TGTGCCAGCAGCTTAGCCCACACAGCCAGAGTGTCGACCCAGTACTTC. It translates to CASSLAHTARVSTQYF.

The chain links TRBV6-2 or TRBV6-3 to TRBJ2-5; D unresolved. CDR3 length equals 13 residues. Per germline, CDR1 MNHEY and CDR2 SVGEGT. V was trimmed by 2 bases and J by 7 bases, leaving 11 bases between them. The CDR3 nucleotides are TGTGCCAGCAGTTACGACCCTTGGGGGACCCAGTACTTC. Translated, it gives CASSYDPWGTQYF.

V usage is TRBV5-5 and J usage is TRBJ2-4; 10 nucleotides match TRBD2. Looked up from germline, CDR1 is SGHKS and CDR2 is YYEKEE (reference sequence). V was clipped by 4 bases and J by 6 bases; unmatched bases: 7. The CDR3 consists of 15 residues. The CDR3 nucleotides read TGTGCCAGCAGCCTGCCGGGACTAGCGCGAAACATTCAGTACTTC. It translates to CASSLPGLARNIQYF.

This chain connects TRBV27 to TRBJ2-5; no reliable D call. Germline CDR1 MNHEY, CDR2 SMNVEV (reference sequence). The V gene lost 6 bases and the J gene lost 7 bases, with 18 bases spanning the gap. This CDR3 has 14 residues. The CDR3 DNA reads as TGTGCCAGCAGCCAGGACGGTGGGTATGGGACCCAGTACTTC. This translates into CASSQDGGYGTQYF.

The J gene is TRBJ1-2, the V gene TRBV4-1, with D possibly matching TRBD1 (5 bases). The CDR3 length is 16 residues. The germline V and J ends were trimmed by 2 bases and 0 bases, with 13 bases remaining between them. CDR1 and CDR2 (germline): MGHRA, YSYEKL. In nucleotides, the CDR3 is TGCGCCAGCAGCCAAAAAGTTGGGGGAGCTAACTATGGCTACACCTTC. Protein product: CASSQKVGGANYGYTF.

This chain's CDR3 is CASRRSGNEKLFF. CDR3 in DNA: TGTGCCAGCCGAAGGTCAGGGAATGAAAAACTGTTTTTT. The chain is built from TRBV27 and TRBJ1-4, with a tentative D call TRBD1 (5 bases). The CDR3 is 13 amino acids. In germline, CDR1 is MNHEY, CDR2 SMNVEV (reference sequence). The V end was cut by 8 bases, the J end by 5 bases, with 12 bases between. The full variable domain, completed using reference TRBV27 and TRBJ1-4, is EAQVTQNPRYLITVTGKKLTVTCSQNMNHEYMSWYRQDPGLGLRQIYYSMNVEVTDKGDVPEGYKVSRKEKRNFPLILESPSPNQTSLYFCASRRSGNEKLFFGSGTQLSVL.

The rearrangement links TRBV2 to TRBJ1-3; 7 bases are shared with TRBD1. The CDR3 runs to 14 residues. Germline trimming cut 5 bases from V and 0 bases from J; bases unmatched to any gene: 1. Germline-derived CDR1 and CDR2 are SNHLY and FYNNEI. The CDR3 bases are TGTGCCAGCAGTAGGGACAGCTCTGGAAACACCATATATTTT. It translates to CASSRDSSGNTIYF.

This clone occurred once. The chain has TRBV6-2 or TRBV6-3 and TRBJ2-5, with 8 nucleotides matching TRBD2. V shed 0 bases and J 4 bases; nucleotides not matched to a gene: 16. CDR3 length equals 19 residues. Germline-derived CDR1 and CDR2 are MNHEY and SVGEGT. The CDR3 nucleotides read TGTGCCAGCAGTTACTCGTTATGGTTAGCGGGGAGCGTTAGAGAGACCCAGTACTTC. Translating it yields CASSYSLWLAGSVRETQYF.

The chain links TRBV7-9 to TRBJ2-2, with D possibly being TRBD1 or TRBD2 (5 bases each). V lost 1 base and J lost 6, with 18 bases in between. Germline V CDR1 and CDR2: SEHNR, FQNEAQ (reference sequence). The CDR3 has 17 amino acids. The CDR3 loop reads CASSLGKWAGRAGELFF. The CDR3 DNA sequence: TGTGCCAGCAGCTTAGGGAAGTGGGCAGGGAGAGCCGGGGAGCTGTTTTTT.

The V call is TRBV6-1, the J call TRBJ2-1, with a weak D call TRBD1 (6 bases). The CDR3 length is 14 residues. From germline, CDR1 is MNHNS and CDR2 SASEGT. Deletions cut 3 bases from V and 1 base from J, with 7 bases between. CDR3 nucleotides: TGTGCCAGCAGTGAGGGACAATCCTACAATGAGCAGTTCTTC. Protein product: CASSEGQSYNEQFF.

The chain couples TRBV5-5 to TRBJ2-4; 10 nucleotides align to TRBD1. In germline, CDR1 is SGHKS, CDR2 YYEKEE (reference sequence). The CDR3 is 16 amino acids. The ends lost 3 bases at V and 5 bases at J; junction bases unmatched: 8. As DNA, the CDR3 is TGTGCCAGCAGCTCCCGACAGGGGGCTATACAAAACATTCAGTACTTC. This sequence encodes CASSSRQGAIQNIQYF.

This CDR3 is CATARSQGQPQHF. CDR3 coding DNA: TGTGCCACCGCAAGGAGCCAGGGGCAGCCCCAGCATTTT. The rearrangement links TRBV19 to TRBJ1-5; a possible D gene is TRBD1 (6 bases). This CDR3 has 13 amino acids. V lost 10 bases and J 7 bases, leaving 17 bases between the germline ends. CDR1 is LNHDA and CDR2 is SQIVND in the germline V gene (reference sequence).

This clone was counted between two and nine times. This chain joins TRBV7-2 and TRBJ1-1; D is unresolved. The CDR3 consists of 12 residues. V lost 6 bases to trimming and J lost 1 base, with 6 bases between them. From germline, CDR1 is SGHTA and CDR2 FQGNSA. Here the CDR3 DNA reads TGTGCCAGCAGTCAACAGAACACTGAAGCTTTCTTT. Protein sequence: CASSQQNTEAFF.

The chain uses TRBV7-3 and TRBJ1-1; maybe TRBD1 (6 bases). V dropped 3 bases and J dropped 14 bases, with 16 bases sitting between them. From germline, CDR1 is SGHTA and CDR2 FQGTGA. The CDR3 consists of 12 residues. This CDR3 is CASSFPPGAPFF. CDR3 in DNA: TGTGCCAGCAGCTTTCCCCCAGGGGCCCCCTTCTTT.

CDR3: CASSIRPPRTGNTEAFF. For the CDR3, the DNA is TGTGCCAGTAGTATCCGACCTCCTCGGACAGGGAACACTGAAGCTTTCTTT. The chain carries TRBV19 and TRBJ1-1; TRBD1 aligns across 7 bases. Per germline, CDR1 LNHDA and CDR2 SQIVND (reference sequence). The V segment lost 3 bases and the J segment 1 base; nucleotides outside the gene matches: 11. The CDR3 loop spans 17 amino acids.

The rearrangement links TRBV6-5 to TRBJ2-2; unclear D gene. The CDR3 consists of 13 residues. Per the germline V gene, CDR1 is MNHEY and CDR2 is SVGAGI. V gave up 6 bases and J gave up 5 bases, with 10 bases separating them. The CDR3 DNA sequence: TGTGCCAGCAGCGCTAGAGCTACCGGGGAGCTGTTTTTT. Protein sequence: CASSARATGELFF.

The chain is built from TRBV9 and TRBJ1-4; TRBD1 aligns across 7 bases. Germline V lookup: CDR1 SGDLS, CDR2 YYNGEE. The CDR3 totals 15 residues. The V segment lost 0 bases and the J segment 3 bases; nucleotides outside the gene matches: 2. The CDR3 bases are TGTGCCAGCAGCGTAGGGGACAGCCCTAATGAAAAACTGTTTTTT. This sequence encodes CASSVGDSPNEKLFF. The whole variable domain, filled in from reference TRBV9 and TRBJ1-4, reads DSGVTQTPKHLITATGQRVTLRCSPRSGDLSVYWYQQSLDQGLQFLIQYYNGEERAKGNILERFSAQQFPDLHSELNLSSLELGDSALYFCASSVGDSPNEKLFFGSGTQLSVL.

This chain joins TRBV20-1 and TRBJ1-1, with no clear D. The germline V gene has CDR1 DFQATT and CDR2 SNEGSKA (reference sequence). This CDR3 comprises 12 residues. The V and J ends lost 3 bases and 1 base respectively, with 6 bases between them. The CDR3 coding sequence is TGCAGTGCTAGTAGGCAGAACACTGAAGCTTTCTTT. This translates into CSASRQNTEAFF.

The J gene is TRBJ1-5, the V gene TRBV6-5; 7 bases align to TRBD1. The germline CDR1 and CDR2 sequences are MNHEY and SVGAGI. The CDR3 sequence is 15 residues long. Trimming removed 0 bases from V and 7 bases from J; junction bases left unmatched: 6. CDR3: CASSYSVTGDQPQHF. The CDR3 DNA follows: TGTGCCAGCAGTTACTCGGTCACAGGGGACCAGCCCCAGCATTTT.

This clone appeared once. The CDR3 DNA is TGTGCCAGCAAATCAGGGTCTTTTGACTACACCTTC. This gives the protein CASKSGSFDYTF. The chain employs TRBV6-5 and TRBJ1-2; a possible D gene is TRBD1 (5 bases). The CDR3 consists of 12 residues. Germline V gene lookup returns CDR1 MNHEY and CDR2 SVGAGI. The germline V and J ends were trimmed by 7 bases and 10 bases, with 16 bases remaining between them.

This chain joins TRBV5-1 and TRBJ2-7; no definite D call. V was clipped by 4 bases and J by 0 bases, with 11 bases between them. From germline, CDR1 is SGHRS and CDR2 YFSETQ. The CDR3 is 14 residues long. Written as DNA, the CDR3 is TGCGCCAGCAGCCTCGACGCCAGCTCCTACGAGCAGTACGTC. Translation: CASSLDASSYEQYV.

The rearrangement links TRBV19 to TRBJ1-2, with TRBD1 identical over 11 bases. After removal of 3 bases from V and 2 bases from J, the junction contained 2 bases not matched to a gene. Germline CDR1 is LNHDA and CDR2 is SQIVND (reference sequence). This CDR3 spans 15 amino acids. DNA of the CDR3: TGTGCCAGTAGTATTCGGGACAGGGGGAACTATGGCTACACCTTC. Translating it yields CASSIRDRGNYGYTF.

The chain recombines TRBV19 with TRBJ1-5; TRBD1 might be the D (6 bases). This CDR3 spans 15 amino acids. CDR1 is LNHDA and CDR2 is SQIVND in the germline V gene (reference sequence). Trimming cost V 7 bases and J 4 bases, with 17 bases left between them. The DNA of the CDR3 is TGTGCCAGTATGGTGTTACAGGGAACGAATCAGCCCCAGCATTTT. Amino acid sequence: CASMVLQGTNQPQHF.

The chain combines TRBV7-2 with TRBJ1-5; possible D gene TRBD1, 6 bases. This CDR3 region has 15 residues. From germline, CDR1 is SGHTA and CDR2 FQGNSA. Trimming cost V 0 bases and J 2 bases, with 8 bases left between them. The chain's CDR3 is CASSLAGGGNQPQHF. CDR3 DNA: TGTGCCAGCAGCTTAGCAGGGGGAGGCAATCAGCCCCAGCATTTT.